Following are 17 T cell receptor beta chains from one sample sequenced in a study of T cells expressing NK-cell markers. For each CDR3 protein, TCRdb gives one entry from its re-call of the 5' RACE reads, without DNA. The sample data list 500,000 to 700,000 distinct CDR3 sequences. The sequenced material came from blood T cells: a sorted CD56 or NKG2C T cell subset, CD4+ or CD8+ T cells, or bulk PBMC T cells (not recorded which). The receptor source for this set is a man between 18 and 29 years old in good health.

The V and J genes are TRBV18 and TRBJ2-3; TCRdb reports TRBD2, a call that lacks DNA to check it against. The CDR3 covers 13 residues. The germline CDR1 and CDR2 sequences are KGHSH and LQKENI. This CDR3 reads CASSPGASDTQYF.

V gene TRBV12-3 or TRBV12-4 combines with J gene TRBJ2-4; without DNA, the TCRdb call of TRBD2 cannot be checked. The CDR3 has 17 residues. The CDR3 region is CASRTGTSGKTKNIQYF.

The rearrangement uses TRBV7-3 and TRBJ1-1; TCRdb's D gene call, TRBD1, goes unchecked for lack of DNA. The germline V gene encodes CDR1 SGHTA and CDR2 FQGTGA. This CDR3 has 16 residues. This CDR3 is CASSPDATGVGTEAFF.

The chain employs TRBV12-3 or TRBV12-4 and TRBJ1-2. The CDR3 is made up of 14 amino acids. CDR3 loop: CASSLDILKPGYTF.

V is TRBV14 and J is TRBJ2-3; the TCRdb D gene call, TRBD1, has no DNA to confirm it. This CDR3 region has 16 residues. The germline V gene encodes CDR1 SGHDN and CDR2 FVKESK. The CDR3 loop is CASSQASAPGTDTQYF.

The CDR3 sequence is CASSPPRTATGELFF. The chain recombines TRBV6-2 or TRBV6-3 with TRBJ2-2; TCRdb picks TRBD1, but there is no DNA to check that call. The germline V gene has CDR1 MNHEY and CDR2 SVGEGT. The CDR3 spans 15 residues.

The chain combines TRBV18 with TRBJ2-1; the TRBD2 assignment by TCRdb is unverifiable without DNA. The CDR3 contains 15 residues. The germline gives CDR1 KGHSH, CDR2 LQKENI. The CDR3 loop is CASSYLDGSYNEQFF. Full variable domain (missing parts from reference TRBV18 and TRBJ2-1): NAGVMQNPRHLVRRRGQEARLRCSPMKGHSHVYWYRQLPEEGLKFMVYLQKENIIDESGMPKERFSAEFPKEGPSILRIQQVVRGDSAAYFCASSYLDGSYNEQFFGPGTRLTVL.

CDR3 sequence reads: CSTLPTGGTGELFF. The J gene is TRBJ2-2, the V gene TRBV29-1; with no DNA, the TCRdb D assignment of TRBD2 cannot be verified. The CDR3 is 14 residues long. Looked up from germline, CDR1 is SQVTM and CDR2 is ANQGSEA.

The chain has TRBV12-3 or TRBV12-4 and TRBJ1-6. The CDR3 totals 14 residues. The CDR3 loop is CASSVNSYNSPLHF.

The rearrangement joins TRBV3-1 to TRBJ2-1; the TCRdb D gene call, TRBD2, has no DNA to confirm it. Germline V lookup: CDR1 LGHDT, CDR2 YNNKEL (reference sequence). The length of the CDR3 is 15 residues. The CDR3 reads CASSPTSGRINEQFF.

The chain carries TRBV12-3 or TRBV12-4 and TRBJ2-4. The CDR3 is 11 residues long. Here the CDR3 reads CASSRTVLQYF.

The CDR3 region is CAWSGYTSGPHNEQFF. The genes are TRBV30 and TRBJ2-1; with no DNA, the TCRdb D assignment of TRBD2 cannot be verified. From germline, CDR1 is GTSNPN and CDR2 SVGIG (reference sequence). This CDR3 has 16 amino acids.

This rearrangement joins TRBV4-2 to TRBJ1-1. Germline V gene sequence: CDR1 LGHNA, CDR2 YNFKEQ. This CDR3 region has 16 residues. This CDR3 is CASSQEGRLMNTEAFF.

CDR3 amino acids: CATLAGSIDTQYF. This chain uses TRBV10-3 with TRBJ2-3; without DNA, the TCRdb call of TRBD2 cannot be checked. There are 13 residues in the CDR3. CDR1 is ENHRY, CDR2 SYGVKD, per germline.

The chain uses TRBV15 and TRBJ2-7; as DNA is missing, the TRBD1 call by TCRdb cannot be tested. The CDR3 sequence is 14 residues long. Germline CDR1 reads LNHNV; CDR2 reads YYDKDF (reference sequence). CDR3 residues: CATSRETGGLEQYF.

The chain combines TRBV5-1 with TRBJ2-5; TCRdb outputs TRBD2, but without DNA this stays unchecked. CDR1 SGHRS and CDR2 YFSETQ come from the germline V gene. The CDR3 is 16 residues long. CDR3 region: CASSLGLAAYQETQYF.

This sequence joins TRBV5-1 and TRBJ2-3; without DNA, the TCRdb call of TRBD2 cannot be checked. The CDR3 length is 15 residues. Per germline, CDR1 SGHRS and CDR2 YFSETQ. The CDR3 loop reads CASSLERSGGDTQYF.